This entry features one TCR beta chain sequence. Its specificity is unknown. These data originate in a study of graft-versus-host responses after intestinal transplantation. The overall study: Each recipient received anti-thymocyte globulin induction, then tacrolimus and steroids for around 3 years. Whole-study findings and limits: Recipient marrow contained GvH clones, some of which appeared first in ileum or blood. After transplant, early declines in HvG clones were associated with peak levels of circulating GvH clones.

Method: immunoSEQ multiplex PCR; TCRdb's copy keeps in-frame clones and lacks some. This table has about 120,000 clones, about 93% appearing once. This receptor was obtained from a human donor who received an intestinal transplant. The material was unstimulated CD4+ T cells sorted from spleen or lymph node cells, obtained before intestinal transplant.

Here the CDR3 DNA reads TGTGCCAGCAGCTTAGGACAGGCCTTGAACACTGAAGCTTTCTTT. Translation gives CASSLGQALNTEAFF. The rearrangement links TRBV7-9 to TRBJ1-1, with a possible D match to TRBD1 (6 bases). This CDR3 has 15 residues. V lost 1 base to trimming and J lost 0 bases, with 9 bases between them. The germline V gene has CDR1 SEHNR and CDR2 FQNEAQ (reference sequence).